One and the same sample provided the 20 T cell receptor beta chains below, sequenced in a study of patients and donors after allogeneic stem cell transplantation (dated by TCRdb to about 2020). Receptors were amplified or captured by RT-PCR. The run used a NextSeq 550. TCRdb reprocessing: public reads trimmed at Q25 with fastp, clones called with MiXCR, in-frame beta chains kept. Here each entry gathers all rows of one CDR3 protein and keeps the most common genes and DNA. The sample has roughly 230,000 distinct CDR3 sequences on record, roughly 13% of them singletons. The ten largest clones capture around 10% of the sample. The sample consisted of blood, either unsorted or a sorted T cell fraction (not recorded which). All receptors derive from a human donor who was either an allogeneic HSCT recipient or a stem cell or donor lymphocyte infusion donor (not recorded which). It is not recorded whose cells these are; they may come from a transplant donor.

This clonotype was counted at least ten times. Germline and junction disagree at one end, which may indicate a read error. The rearrangement uses TRBV6-1 and TRBJ1-1; D is uncertain. The CDR3 loop spans 14 amino acids. Per germline, CDR1 MNHNS and CDR2 SASEGT. CDR3 DNA sequence: TGTGCCAGCAAAAAGAATCACCTGAATACTGAAGCTTTCTTT. Amino acids: CASKKNHLNTEAFF.

The chain carries TRBV6-2 or TRBV6-3 and TRBJ2-7; tentative D call: TRBD2 (5 bases). Trimming cost V 8 bases and J 6 bases, with 14 bases left between them. The CDR3 runs to 12 residues. The germline V gene has CDR1 MNHEY and CDR2 SVGEGT. CDR3 sequence reads: CASGGRWGEQYF. The DNA for the CDR3 is TGTGCCAGCGGAGGACGGTGGGGCGAGCAGTACTTC.

This clonotype was picked up a small number of times. V and J are TRBV2 and TRBJ1-1, with 8 bases identical to TRBD1. Trimming removed 6 bases from V and 0 bases from J; junction bases left unmatched: 3. This CDR3 is 14 amino acids long. The germline V gene has CDR1 SNHLY and CDR2 FYNNEI. CDR3 sequence reads: CASRQGVLNTEAFF. The CDR3 DNA is TGTGCCAGCAGACAGGGGGTACTGAACACTGAAGCTTTCTTT. The full variable domain, its missing parts supplied by reference TRBV2 and TRBJ1-1, is EPEVTQTPSHQVTQMGQEVILRCVPISNHLYFYWYRQILGQKVEFLVSFYNNEISEKSEIFDDQFSVERPDGSNFTLKIRSTKLEDSAMYFCASRQGVLNTEAFFGQGTRLTVV.

This clonotype occurred a few times. The chain employs TRBV7-3 and TRBJ2-6; 8 positions match TRBD1. Germline V gene data show CDR1 as SGHTA and CDR2 as FQGTGA. V dropped 5 bases and J dropped 6; count of bases not matched to a gene: 9. The CDR3 is 16 residues long. CDR3 coding DNA: TGTGCCAGCAGCCCAACAGGGGGGCGCGAGGCCAACGTCCTGACTTTC. Its protein product is CASSPTGGREANVLTF.

V is TRBV7-8 and J is TRBJ2-7; the D is unclear. CDR1 and CDR2 from the germline V gene are SGHVS and FQNEAQ. The CDR3 length is 16 residues. Trimming took 4 bases from V and 2 from J, leaving 18 bases between them. CDR3 DNA sequence: TGTGCCAGCAGCTCCCCTAGGACGAGAATCACCTACGAGCAGTACTTC. Translating it yields CASSSPRTRITYEQYF.

This clonotype was seen many times. This CDR3 is CASSGQGSPLHF. The CDR3 DNA reads as TGTGCCAGCAGTGGGCAGGGATCACCCCTCCACTTT. The rearrangement joins TRBV2 to TRBJ1-6; D possibly corresponds to TRBD1 (5 bases). V gave up 4 bases and J gave up 10 bases, with 8 bases separating them. This CDR3 comprises 12 residues. Germline CDR1 reads SNHLY; CDR2 reads FYNNEI.

This chain connects TRBV6-1 to TRBJ1-2; TRBD1 aligns across 9 bases. The trim removed 6 bases at V and 0 bases at J, leaving 5 bases unmatched. CDR1 and CDR2 from the germline V gene are MNHNS and SASEGT. This CDR3 comprises 15 residues. CDR3 bases: TGTGCCAGCAGGCGGGACAGGGAACCTAACTATGGCTACACCTTC. Its translation is CASRRDREPNYGYTF.

In its sample, this clonotype was seen once. The chain recombines TRBV13 with TRBJ1-1; TRBD1 aligns across 7 bases. Per germline, CDR1 PRHDT and CDR2 FYEKMQ (reference sequence). The V gene end was trimmed by 5 bases and the J gene end by 4 bases; junction bases not matched to a gene: 10. CDR3 length: 15 residues. CDR3 DNA: TGTGCCAGCAGCCTGAACGGACAGGTAGTCACTGAAGCTTTCTTT. Amino acids: CASSLNGQVVTEAFF.

This clonotype was seen repeatedly, ten times or more. The chain joins TRBV5-4 to TRBJ2-1; 8 bases agree with TRBD2. The CDR3 runs 16 residues. Germline V lookup: CDR1 SGHNT, CDR2 YYREEE (reference sequence). J gave up 6 bases and V 4 bases, and 12 bases lay outside the gene matches. CDR3 nucleotide sequence: TGTGCCAGCAGCCCGGCCGGGACTAGGGGTTTCAATGAGCAGTTCTTC. It yields the protein CASSPAGTRGFNEQFF.

This clonotype occurred many times. The rearrangement joins TRBV12-3 or TRBV12-4 to TRBJ2-7; 9 bases map to TRBD1. Unmatched junction bases numbered 5, after V lost 7 bases and J lost 1 base. The CDR3 length is 14 residues. DNA for the CDR3: TGTGCCAGCAAGCCGGGACAGGGTTCCTACGAGCAGTACTTC. This encodes CASKPGQGSYEQYF.

This sequence joins TRBV11-2 and TRBJ2-7, with TRBD2 identical over 11 bases. Germline V CDR1 and CDR2: SGHAT, FQNNGV. This CDR3 comprises 18 residues. V lost 2 bases to trimming and J lost 2 bases; unmatched junction nucleotides: 11. Here the CDR3 reads CASSLQRTGTSGPYEQYF. The CDR3 region has the DNA TGTGCCAGCAGCTTACAAAGAACCGGGACTAGCGGTCCCTACGAGCAGTACTTC.

This clonotype has ten or more counts. The V and J genes are TRBV10-3 and TRBJ2-3; TRBD2 matches 14 bases. The trim removed 10 bases at V and 2 bases at J, leaving 5 bases unmatched. The CDR3 has 15 residues. CDR1 and CDR2 from the germline V gene are ENHRY and SYGVKD. The CDR3 is CATGTSGGLTDTQYF. The CDR3 DNA follows: TGTGCCACCGGGACTAGCGGGGGACTCACAGATACGCAGTATTTT.

V and J are TRBV6-1 and TRBJ1-6, with TRBD1 matching over 10 bases. The CDR3 covers 14 residues. Germline-derived CDR1 and CDR2 are MNHNS and SASEGT. Trimming removed 6 bases from V and 6 bases from J; junction bases left unmatched: 2. The CDR3 here is CASRRDRGNSPLHF. In DNA, the CDR3 is TGTGCCAGCAGAAGGGACAGGGGTAATTCACCCCTCCACTTT.

This clonotype was detected only a few times. The gene calls are TRBV3-1 and TRBJ1-1; D perhaps matches TRBD1 (5 bases). The CDR3 contains 13 residues. The germline CDR1 and CDR2 sequences are LGHDT and YNNKEL (reference sequence). Trimming shortened V by 3 bases and J by 6 bases, and 11 bases separated the two germline ends. As DNA, the CDR3 is TGTGCCAGCAGCCAGGGAGGGGCCCCTGAAGCTTTCTTT. It codes for CASSQGGAPEAFF.

This clonotype was observed many times. This rearrangement joins TRBV4-1 to TRBJ1-6; D unclear. Trimming shortened V by 1 base and J by 10 bases, and 8 bases separated the two germline ends. The CDR3 runs to 13 residues. Germline lookup yields CDR1 MGHRA and CDR2 YSYEKL. Here the CDR3 DNA reads TGCGCCAGCAGCCAAGGGCCCTCGTCACCCCTCCACTTT. This sequence encodes CASSQGPSSPLHF.

Only a few counts were recorded for this clonotype. J is TRBJ2-5 and V is TRBV7-8; TRBD1 or TRBD2 may be the D gene (5 bases each). The germline V gene has CDR1 SGHVS and CDR2 FQNEAQ. The CDR3 is made up of 14 amino acids. Trimming removed 1 base from V and 4 bases from J, with 10 bases in between. CDR3 sequence reads: CASSLGGMRETQYF. CDR3 bases: TGTGCCAGCAGCTTAGGGGGGATGCGAGAGACCCAGTACTTC.

This clonotype came up a few times. V and J are TRBV3-1 and TRBJ2-2, with 12 bases lining up with TRBD2. CDR1 is LGHDT and CDR2 is YNNKEL in the germline V gene (reference sequence). After removal of 4 bases from V and 7 bases from J, the junction contained 4 bases not matched to a gene. The CDR3 length is 15 residues. DNA of the CDR3: TGTGCCAGCAGCCCCGGACTAGCGGGAATCGGGGAGCTGTTTTTT. Translation: CASSPGLAGIGELFF.

This clonotype was recorded a few times. CDR3 protein: CASSRLAGFTDTQYF. The CDR3 region has the DNA TGTGCCAGCAGCCGCCTAGCGGGGTTTACAGATACGCAGTATTTT. The rearrangement joins TRBV7-2 to TRBJ2-3, with TRBD2 identical over 9 bases. This CDR3 has 15 residues. V lost 5 bases and J lost 3; bases outside the gene matches: 6. Germline V gene data show CDR1 as SGHTA and CDR2 as FQGNSA. The full variable domain, rest sourced from reference TRBV7-2 and TRBJ2-3, is GAGVSQSPSNKVTEKGKDVELRCDPISGHTALYWYRQSLGQGLEFLIYFQGNSAPDKSGLPSDRFSAERTGGSVSTLTIQRTQQEDSAVYLCASSRLAGFTDTQYFGPGTRLTVL.

The gene calls are TRBV9 and TRBJ2-5, with 8 bases identical to TRBD2. V lost 1 base and J lost 5; bases outside the gene matches: 10. This CDR3 spans 16 amino acids. Germline V gives CDR1 SGDLS, CDR2 YYNGEE. This CDR3 is CASSVSGGPGVETQYF. In DNA, the CDR3 is TGTGCCAGCAGCGTAAGCGGGGGTCCCGGAGTTGAGACCCAGTACTTC.

This clonotype occurred a few times. This chain joins TRBV13 and TRBJ1-1, with 7 positions matching TRBD1. Germline V gene sequence: CDR1 PRHDT, CDR2 FYEKMQ (reference sequence). The CDR3 is 14 amino acids. V shed 1 base, J shed 5 bases, and the junction held 4 bases outside the gene matches. The CDR3 DNA reads as TGTGCCAGCAGCTTAGACAGGGGTGAGACTGAAGCTTTCTTT. It is translated as CASSLDRGETEAFF.